The rows below give T cell receptor beta chains drawn from one sample of a study of OX40 agonist ivuxolimab in advanced cancers. Clones were sequenced by immunoSEQ multiplex PCR, and TCRdb holds only the in-frame ones, with some missing. The sample lists 95,000 to 150,000 clones; just under 95% were seen once. The sequencing here drew on CD4+ or CD8+ T cells sorted from blood, taken in a trial of the OX40 agonist ivuxolimab. The source of these receptors is an adult with an advanced solid tumor such as melanoma, head and neck, liver or kidney cancer. Both conserved end residues are part of each CDR3. Fields, in order: V gene, D gene, clone size, J gene, CDR3 protein. The D gene is left open where the match is weak. Clone size is shown for a subset of rows, as once, few, many or a class of expanded clone.

TRBV21-1,.,.,TRBJ1-1,CASSKQHAGRTEAFF
TRBV6-1,TRBD1,.,TRBJ1-5,CASSPDRGSNQPQHF
TRBV7-2,.,.,TRBJ1-1,CASSRPRVLDTEAFF
TRBV19,TRBD2,.,TRBJ2-1,CASSIGRGGQSEQFF
TRBV9,TRBD1,.,TRBJ2-1,CASSVVAQGARNEQFF
TRBV6-4,.,.,TRBJ2-5,CASSSSAGETQYF
TRBV19,.,.,TRBJ1-1,CASSPDLGPTAFF
TRBV15,.,.,TRBJ1-3,CATSRDKRISGNTIYF
TRBV7-3,TRBD1,.,TRBJ1-5,CASTPWDRGRPGQPQHF
TRBV28,TRBD2,.,TRBJ2-3,CASSFPQREGGNTQYF
TRBV5-1,.,.,TRBJ1-1,CASSRGDGENAEAFF
TRBV4-3,.,.,TRBJ2-3,CASSQGRRGSWAGTAADTQYF
TRBV5-5,TRBD1,few,TRBJ1-3,CASSLTGTGLSGNTIYF
TRBV6-1,.,.,TRBJ1-2,CASSEDYGYTF
TRBV28,.,.,TRBJ2-6,CASSSLRASGANVLTF
TRBV5-8,.,.,TRBJ2-3,CASSRINPDTQYF
TRBV6-1,.,.,TRBJ1-4,CASRGSGVTNEKLFF
TRBV6-1,.,.,TRBJ1-2,CASSGQNYGYTF
TRBV7-3,.,.,TRBJ2-3,CASSQDGVHTDTQYF
TRBV18,.,.,TRBJ1-5,CASSPRDNLPQHF
TRBV20-1,.,.,TRBJ2-1,CSANDYQFF
TRBV6-1,.,.,TRBJ2-5,CASMGAPGETQYF
TRBV5-6,.,once,.,CASSLLAGSYEQYF
TRBV10-3,.,.,TRBJ2-7,CAISGGSSYEQYF
TRBV7-8,TRBD1,.,TRBJ2-6,CASSGTVNLGANVLTF
TRBV28,TRBD2,.,TRBJ2-7,CASSSSAGGPYEQYF
TRBV6-6,TRBD2,.,TRBJ2-5,CASSPWTSGGETQYF
TRBV18,.,.,TRBJ2-2,CASSPPGLFNTGELFF
TRBV18,TRBD1,.,TRBJ2-3,CASSSGQGARVTDTQYF
TRBV6-1,.,.,TRBJ1-4,CASSKERVKNEKLFF
TRBV9,.,.,TRBJ2-6,CASSKLATGANVLTF
TRBV11-2,.,.,TRBJ1-6,CASSRPTGNALHF
TRBV27,.,.,TRBJ1-3,CASSLGDPKSGNTIYF
TRBV7-3,.,.,TRBJ1-2,CASSLSQAVVHEGYTF
TRBV19,.,.,TRBJ1-2,CASSPRDLDLGHGYTF
TRBV7-2,.,.,TRBJ1-4,CASSLYGPPNEKLFF
TRBV30,.,.,TRBJ1-5,CAWSEPRPSNQPQHF
TRBV19,.,.,TRBJ2-5,CASSQDGQETQYF
TRBV5-1,TRBD2,once,TRBJ2-1,CASSFSGSSHNEQFF
TRBV5-4,.,.,TRBJ1-1,CASSFPRPNTEAFF
TRBV29-1,.,.,TRBJ1-5,CSVVQEGGSNQPQHF
TRBV28,.,.,TRBJ2-3,CASSFFGGRGDTQYF
TRBV5-6,.,.,TRBJ2-7,CASSLAGGSYEQYF
TRBV19,.,.,TRBJ2-3,CASSIGGAQDTQYF
TRBV7-2,.,.,TRBJ1-2,CASTDYYGYTF
TRBV28,.,.,TRBJ2-7,CASRPGSRDTYEQYF
TRBV19,TRBD2,.,TRBJ2-7,CASSIRALWGTSLGGSYEQYF
TRBV9,.,.,TRBJ2-3,CASSVGAMRYTQYF
TRBV27,TRBD2,.,TRBJ2-7,CASTPSRLAGYEQYF
TRBV28,.,.,TRBJ2-5,CASSFQGQETQYF
TRBV19,TRBD2,.,TRBJ2-7,CASSSSGGVSYEQYF
TRBV2,TRBD1,.,TRBJ1-1,CASGSSDRVTEAFF
TRBV11-1,.,.,TRBJ1-6,CASSPTRVGSPLHF